This note documents a single T cell receptor (beta chain) sequence. The antigen is not known. Compared with germline, one end of the junction differs, possibly owing to a read error. These data belong to a study of blood T cells in healthy people across ages. Germline CDR1 is MGHDK and CDR2 is SYGVNS. This CDR3 spans 19 amino acids. Next came a second PCR, run for about 7 to 12 cycles, which used a sample-barcoded 5' primer along with a J-beta primer mix. The template-switch adaptor, which had 12 random nucleotides, put a tag on each cDNA molecule. From the 5' RACE reads, TCRdb called clonotypes with MiXCR, one entry per CDR3 protein. The top ten clones hold 6.5% to 8.5% of a sample with over a million distinct CDR3 sequences, roughly 60% of them seen once. Study-wide points: Expanded clonotype changes were possibly confounded by unknown donor CMV status. More naive CD4+ cells and higher diversity marked long-lived donors relative to aged donors.

The clonotype originates from a man aged 18 to 29 in good health. The chain joins TRBV25-1 to TRBJ1-4; the match to TRBD1 covers 9 bases. Material: blood. In DNA form, the CDR3 reads TGTGACAGCAGTGAATGGGGGGGACAGGGAATATCAACTAATGAAAAACTGTTTTTT. This gives the protein CDSSEWGGQGISTNEKLFF.